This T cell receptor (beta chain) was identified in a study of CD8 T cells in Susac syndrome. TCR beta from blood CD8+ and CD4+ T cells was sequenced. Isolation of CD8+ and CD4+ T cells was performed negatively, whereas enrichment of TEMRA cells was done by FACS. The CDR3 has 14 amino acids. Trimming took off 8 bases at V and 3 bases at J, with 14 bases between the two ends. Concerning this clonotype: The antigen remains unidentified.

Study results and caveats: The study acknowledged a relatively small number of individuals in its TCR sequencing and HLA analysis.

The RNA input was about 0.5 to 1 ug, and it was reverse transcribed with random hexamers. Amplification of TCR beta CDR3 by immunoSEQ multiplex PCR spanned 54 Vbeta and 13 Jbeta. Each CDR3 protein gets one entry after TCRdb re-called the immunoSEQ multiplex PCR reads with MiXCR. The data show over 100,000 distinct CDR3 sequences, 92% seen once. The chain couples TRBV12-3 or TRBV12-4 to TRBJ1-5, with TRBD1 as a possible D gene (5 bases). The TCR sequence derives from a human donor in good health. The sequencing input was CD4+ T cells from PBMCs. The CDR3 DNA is TGTGCCAGCGCAAAAGACAGACTCAATCAGCCCCAGCATTTT. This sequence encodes CASAKDRLNQPQHF.